Below are 32 T cell receptor beta chains sequenced from a single sample in a study of cytomegalovirus exposure and HLA in healthy donors. PCR employed 60 Vbeta and 13 Jbeta primers. The data were produced by immunoSEQ multiplex PCR, yet TCRdb's version contains in-frame clones alone and is incomplete. The table lists about 210,000 clones, around 84% of them singletons, with roughly 0.26% in the top ten. The sequenced sample consisted of PBMCs. The receptors were gathered from a girl aged 2 to 9 in good health and CMV-seronegative.

J is TRBJ2-1 and V is TRBV15, with 9 bases identical to TRBD2. The germline CDR1 and CDR2 sequences are LNHNV and YYDKDF (reference sequence). The CDR3 contains 18 residues. The J segment lost 0 bases and the V segment lost 1 base, leaving 7 bases of the junction unmatched. The CDR3 DNA sequence: TGTGCCACCAGCAGAGTTGCGGGGGGGTCAAGCTCCTACAATGAGCAGTTCTTC. It codes for CATSRVAGGSSSYNEQFF.

This sequence joins TRBV2 and TRBJ2-2; weak D call: TRBD2 (5 bases). Germline values: CDR1 SNHLY, CDR2 FYNNEI. The CDR3 consists of 14 residues. V was cut by 9 bases and J by 5 bases, with 16 bases left in between. The CDR3 loop reads CASTALPGTGELFF. The CDR3 DNA reads TGTGCCAGTACCGCACTCCCGGGGACCGGGGAGCTGTTTTTT. The full variable domain, completed using reference TRBV2 and TRBJ2-2, is EPEVTQTPSHQVTQMGQEVILRCVPISNHLYFYWYRQILGQKVEFLVSFYNNEISEKSEIFDDQFSVERPDGSNFTLKIRSTKLEDSAMYFCASTALPGTGELFFGEGSRLTVL.

This clone was counted a single time. V and J are TRBV6-5 and TRBJ1-2, with 8 bases aligning to TRBD1. The CDR3 totals 16 residues. Germline V gene lookup returns CDR1 MNHEY and CDR2 SVGAGI. With 2 bases clipped from V and 4 bases from J, the junction kept 9 bases outside the gene matches. The CDR3 coding sequence is TGTGCCAGCAGTTACGGGACAACAGGGGGTGGCTATGGCTACACCTTC. Amino acids: CASSYGTTGGGYGYTF.

The rearrangement links TRBV19 to TRBJ2-2; D is possibly TRBD2 (5 bases). Germline lookup yields CDR1 LNHDA and CDR2 SQIVND (reference sequence). V lost 8 bases, J lost 5 bases, and 12 bases lay in between. There are 13 residues in the CDR3. CDR3 region: CASQGWETGELFF. DNA for the CDR3: TGTGCCAGTCAAGGGTGGGAGACCGGGGAGCTGTTTTTT.

This chain joins TRBV9 and TRBJ1-5; D is perhaps TRBD1 (5 bases). In germline, CDR1 is SGDLS, CDR2 YYNGEE. V dropped 3 bases and J dropped 6 bases, with 7 bases sitting between them. The CDR3 is 12 residues long. The CDR3 region has the DNA TGTGCCAGCAGCGCTCAGGGTCAGCCCCAGCATTTT. Its protein is CASSAQGQPQHF. Drawing the rest from reference TRBV9 and TRBJ1-5, the complete variable domain is DSGVTQTPKHLITATGQRVTLRCSPRSGDLSVYWYQQSLDQGLQFLIQYYNGEERAKGNILERFSAQQFPDLHSELNLSSLELGDSALYFCASSAQGQPQHFGDGTRLSIL.

This clone occurred once. The rearrangement joins TRBV5-4 to TRBJ2-5; D gene ambiguous. The CDR3 length is 12 residues. Germline assignment: CDR1 SGHNT and CDR2 YYREEE (reference sequence). Trimming shortened V by 1 base and J by 4 bases, and 5 bases separated the two germline ends. For the CDR3, the DNA is TGTGCCAGCAGCTTGACAACAGAGACCCAGTACTTC. Amino acids: CASSLTTETQYF.

This chain links TRBV5-1 with TRBJ1-4; perhaps TRBD1 as D (5 bases). In germline, CDR1 is SGHRS, CDR2 YFSETQ. V was cut by 4 bases and J by 8 bases, with 18 bases left in between. The CDR3 sequence is 15 residues long. The CDR3 here is CASSPLGGGGEKLFF. DNA of the CDR3: TGCGCCAGCAGCCCGCTGGGGGGAGGTGGCGAAAAACTGTTTTTT.

The chain has TRBV16 and TRBJ1-2; TRBD1 matches 9 bases. Germline assignment: CDR1 KGHSY and CDR2 FQNENV. The CDR3 is 17 residues long. V shed 2 bases and J 4 bases; nucleotides not matched to a gene: 11. The CDR3 loop reads CASSQDSAGDRAYGYTF. As DNA, the CDR3 is TGTGCCAGCAGCCAAGACTCCGCCGGGGACAGGGCCTATGGCTACACCTTC.

V gene TRBV6-5 combines with J gene TRBJ1-4; D is unresolved. With 4 bases removed from V and 0 bases from J, the gap between germline ends came to 6 bases. CDR1 MNHEY and CDR2 SVGAGI come from the germline V gene. The length of the CDR3 is 14 residues. As DNA, the CDR3 is TGTGCCAGCAGTTTCGGAGCAACTAATGAAAAACTGTTTTTT. Its translation is CASSFGATNEKLFF.

V is TRBV19 and J is TRBJ1-1; D unresolved. The CDR3 runs to 12 residues. Germline V gene lookup returns CDR1 LNHDA and CDR2 SQIVND (reference sequence). The ends were cut back, 3 bases at V and 1 base at J, with 3 bases in the middle. The CDR3 nucleotides are TGTGCCAGTAGTATCCAGAACACTGAAGCTTTCTTT. This sequence encodes CASSIQNTEAFF.

This clone was observed once. The CDR3: CASSQATSGGADTQYF. The DNA of the CDR3 is TGCGCCAGCAGCCAAGCGACTAGCGGGGGCGCAGATACGCAGTATTTT. The rearrangement uses TRBV4-1 and TRBJ2-3; the match to TRBD2 covers 12 bases. Germline trimming cut 1 base from V and 4 bases from J; bases unmatched to any gene: 3. This CDR3 spans 16 amino acids. Germline CDR1 and CDR2: MGHRA and YSYEKL.

The CDR3 coding sequence is TGTGCCAGCAGCTCTAAACTAGAGGGCGGGGATACGCAGTATTTT. Its protein is CASSSKLEGGDTQYF. The chain recombines TRBV7-9 with TRBJ2-3, with D tentatively TRBD2 (5 bases). The CDR3 has 15 amino acids. The germline gives CDR1 SEHNR, CDR2 FQNEAQ (reference sequence). With 4 bases removed from V and 6 bases from J, the gap between germline ends came to 17 bases.

The J gene is TRBJ1-1, the V gene TRBV2; perhaps TRBD1 as D (5 bases). Germline V gene lookup returns CDR1 SNHLY and CDR2 FYNNEI. There are 14 residues in the CDR3. With 6 bases removed from V and 1 base from J, the gap between germline ends came to 12 bases. The CDR3 region is CASRKQVSNTEAFF. The DNA for the CDR3 is TGTGCCAGCAGGAAACAGGTATCGAACACTGAAGCTTTCTTT.

J is TRBJ2-7 and V is TRBV30; 7 bases match TRBD1. CDR1 GTSNPN and CDR2 SVGIG come from the germline V gene (reference sequence). The V gene end was trimmed by 8 bases and the J gene end by 2 bases; junction bases not matched to a gene: 6. The CDR3 runs 12 residues. CDR3 nucleotide sequence: TGTGCCCTCCAGACAGGGCCCTACGAGCAGTACTTC. Translating gives CALQTGPYEQYF. The whole variable domain, filled in from reference TRBV30 and TRBJ2-7, reads SQTIHQWPATLVQPVGSPLSLECTVEGTSNPNLYWYRQAAGRGLQLLFYSVGIGQISSEVPQNLSASRPQDRQFILSSKKLLLSDSGFYLCALQTGPYEQYFGPGTRLTVT.

The chain recombines TRBV4-1 with TRBJ2-2; 16 bases map to TRBD2. The CDR3 has 18 residues. V lost 1 base and J lost 5; bases outside the gene matches: 4. CDR1 and CDR2 (germline): MGHRA, YSYEKL. CDR3 residues: CASSQAGTSGRGTGELFF. The CDR3 nucleotides are TGCGCCAGCAGCCAAGCCGGGACTAGCGGGAGGGGGACCGGGGAGCTGTTTTTT.

CDR3 residues: CASGLAGVVHEQFF. CDR3 sequence (DNA): TGTGCTAGTGGTTTAGCGGGAGTGGTACATGAGCAGTTCTTC. The V and J genes are TRBV12-5 and TRBJ2-1; 8 bases fit TRBD2. V gave up 3 bases and J gave up 8 bases; unmatched junction bases: 6. This CDR3 region has 14 residues. Germline values: CDR1 LGHNT, CDR2 FRNRAP.

The chain employs TRBV5-1 and TRBJ2-7, with 12 bases that match TRBD2. The germline V gene encodes CDR1 SGHRS and CDR2 YFSETQ. After removal of 0 bases from V and 3 bases from J, the junction contained 4 bases not matched to a gene. There are 16 residues in the CDR3. CDR3: CASSLGLAGVYYEQYF. The CDR3, as DNA: TGCGCCAGCAGCTTGGGACTAGCGGGAGTATACTACGAGCAGTACTTC.

The chain's CDR3 is CASSQDWRVPGNTIYF. The CDR3 DNA reads TGTGCCAGCAGCCAAGATTGGAGGGTACCTGGAAACACCATATATTTT. The V call is TRBV4-2, the J call TRBJ1-3; D is uncertain. The CDR3 is made up of 16 amino acids. Looked up from germline, CDR1 is LGHNA and CDR2 is YNFKEQ. The V gene lost 0 bases and the J gene lost 2 bases, with 11 bases spanning the gap.

The V and J genes are TRBV6-1 and TRBJ2-7; D may be TRBD1 (6 bases). Deletions cut 4 bases from V and 3 bases from J, with 19 bases between. CDR1 is MNHNS and CDR2 is SASEGT in the germline V gene. This CDR3 has 16 residues. The CDR3 DNA reads TGTGCCAGCAGTGTAAATCCCGGGACACCTTTCTACGAGCAGTACTTC. It specifies CASSVNPGTPFYEQYF.

The rearrangement joins TRBV30 to TRBJ1-2, with D possibly TRBD1 on 5 matching bases. The CDR3 spans 13 residues. Deletions cut 2 bases from V and 6 bases from J, with 13 bases between. Germline CDR1 and CDR2: GTSNPN and SVGIG (reference sequence). The CDR3 loop reads CAWSRGHLDGYTF. The CDR3 DNA reads TGTGCCTGGAGTAGGGGCCATTTAGATGGCTACACCTTC.

This sequence joins TRBV20-1 and TRBJ2-1; tentative D call: TRBD1 (5 bases). Germline CDR1 is DFQATT and CDR2 is SNEGSKA (reference sequence). The CDR3 covers 11 residues. V lost 0 bases, J lost 9 bases, and 6 bases lay in between. This chain's CDR3 is CSARDRGEQFF. The CDR3, as DNA: TGCAGTGCTAGAGATAGGGGTGAGCAGTTCTTC.

V usage is TRBV5-1 and J usage is TRBJ2-1; 12 bases line up with TRBD2. The CDR3 spans 15 residues. Losses at the gene ends were 7 bases for V and 8 bases for J; bases not matched to a gene: 10. Germline V gene lookup returns CDR1 SGHRS and CDR2 YFSETQ. The CDR3 is CASSRGSSGGDEQFF. The DNA of the CDR3 is TGCGCCAGCTCTAGGGGTTCTAGCGGGGGGGATGAGCAGTTCTTC.

The chain joins TRBV27 to TRBJ1-2; the D is unclear. CDR3 length: 15 residues. The germline V and J ends were trimmed by 0 bases and 5 bases, with 13 bases remaining between them. Germline lookup yields CDR1 MNHEY and CDR2 SMNVEV (reference sequence). The DNA for the CDR3 is TGTGCCAGCAGTTTATCCCCCCCCAGGACTTATGGCTACACCTTC. Amino acids: CASSLSPPRTYGYTF.

The chain carries TRBV9 and TRBJ2-1; a possible D gene is TRBD2 (5 bases). The V gene's germline CDR1 is SGDLS and CDR2 YYNGEE. The V gene lost 3 bases and the J gene lost 0 bases, with 10 bases spanning the gap. The CDR3 is made up of 15 amino acids. Here the CDR3 reads CASSGSAGSYNEQFF. CDR3 sequence (DNA): TGTGCCAGCAGCGGTAGCGCAGGCTCCTACAATGAGCAGTTCTTC.

This chain links TRBV6-1 with TRBJ1-2, with D perhaps matching TRBD1 (6 bases). In germline, CDR1 is MNHNS, CDR2 SASEGT. V was shortened by 2 bases and J by 4 bases, with 11 bases between the two germline ends. The CDR3 spans 14 residues. The CDR3 DNA sequence: TGTGCCAGCAGTGAAAGCGACAGGACCTATGGCTACACCTTC. Amino acid sequence: CASSESDRTYGYTF.

Worth noting for this clone: This same CDR3 is encoded by further DNA sequences in the sample. The genes are TRBV19 and TRBJ1-5; 7 positions agree with TRBD1. The germline CDR1 and CDR2 sequences are LNHDA and SQIVND (reference sequence). Trimming removed 5 bases from V and 3 bases from J; junction bases left unmatched: 4. The length of the CDR3 is 14 residues. The CDR3 DNA follows: TGTGCCAGTAGTCGAGGGACAGTCAATCAGCCCCAGCATTTT. This sequence encodes CASSRGTVNQPQHF.

This chain connects TRBV5-1 to TRBJ2-1; 14 bases match TRBD2. This CDR3 has 16 amino acids. Trimming removed 0 bases from V and 8 bases from J; junction bases left unmatched: 4. CDR1 is SGHRS and CDR2 is YFSETQ in the germline V gene. CDR3 nucleotide sequence: TGCGCCAGCAGCTTGGGTTTGACTAGCGGGAGGGATGAGCAGTTCTTC. Protein product: CASSLGLTSGRDEQFF.

CDR3 region: CSASGGEQYF. CDR3 nucleotide sequence: TGCAGTGCTAGTGGCGGCGAGCAGTACTTC. V usage is TRBV20-1 and J usage is TRBJ2-7; D remains ambiguous. Trimming stripped 3 bases from V and 6 bases from J, with 6 bases between. This CDR3 contains 10 residues. Per germline, CDR1 DFQATT and CDR2 SNEGSKA (reference sequence).

This rearrangement joins TRBV11-2 to TRBJ1-1; D is uncertain. V was trimmed by 8 bases and J by 2 bases, leaving 6 bases between them. The germline CDR1 and CDR2 sequences are SGHAT and FQNNGV. This CDR3 spans 11 amino acids. CDR3 DNA: TGTGCCAGCGGGAGTAACACTGAAGCTTTCTTT. The encoded protein is CASGSNTEAFF.

The gene calls are TRBV6-1 and TRBJ1-2; a possible D gene is TRBD1 (6 bases). Germline V CDR1 and CDR2: MNHNS, SASEGT. Trimming removed 5 bases from V and 4 bases from J, with 11 bases in between. This CDR3 is built from 13 residues. DNA of the CDR3: TGTGCCAGCAGTCAACGGACAGTCTATGGCTACACCTTC. Translating gives CASSQRTVYGYTF.

The V gene is TRBV10-3, the J gene TRBJ2-5, with D possibly TRBD2 on 7 matching bases. The V end lost 8 bases, the J end lost 4 bases, and 23 bases lay between the germline ends. The CDR3 extends over 16 amino acids. The V gene's germline CDR1 is ENHRY and CDR2 SYGVKD. The CDR3 reads CAIGHPEAGAGETQYF. The CDR3 bases are TGTGCCATCGGACACCCCGAGGCGGGGGCGGGAGAGACCCAGTACTTC.

This chain links TRBV5-5 with TRBJ2-5; D is possibly TRBD2 (6 bases). The CDR3 has 15 amino acids. Germline CDR1 SGHKS, CDR2 YYEKEE (reference sequence). The germline V and J ends were trimmed by 1 base and 8 bases, with 18 bases remaining between them. The CDR3 loop reads CASSLSSWRGDTQYF. The CDR3 DNA follows: TGTGCCAGCAGCTTGAGTAGCTGGCGGGGCGATACCCAGTACTTC.